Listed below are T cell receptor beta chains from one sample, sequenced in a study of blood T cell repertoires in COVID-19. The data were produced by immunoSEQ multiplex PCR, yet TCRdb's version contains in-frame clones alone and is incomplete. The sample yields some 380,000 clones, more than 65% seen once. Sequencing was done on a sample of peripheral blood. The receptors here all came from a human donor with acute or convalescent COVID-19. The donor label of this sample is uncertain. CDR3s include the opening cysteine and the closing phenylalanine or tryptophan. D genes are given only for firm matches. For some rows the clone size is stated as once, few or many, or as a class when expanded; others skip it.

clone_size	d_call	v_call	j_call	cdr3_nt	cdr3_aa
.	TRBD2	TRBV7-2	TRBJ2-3	TGTGCCAGCAGCGCCGGACTAGCGGGGGCCCCTTATTTT	CASSAGLAGAPYF
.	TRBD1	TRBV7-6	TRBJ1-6	TGTGCCAGCAGCTTATTACAGGGGGCCTATAATTCACCCCTCCACTTT	CASSLLQGAYNSPLHF
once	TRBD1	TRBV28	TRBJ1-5	TGTGCCAGCAAAAACCCAGGGGGAGACGCTCAGCCCCAGCATTTT	CASKNPGGDAQPQHF
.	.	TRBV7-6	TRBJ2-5	TGTGCCAGCACCACTGGGGGGGGCTTAAAAGAGACCCAGTACTTC	CASTTGGGLKETQYF
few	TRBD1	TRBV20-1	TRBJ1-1	TGCAGTGCTAGTAGCTTTGTGGGACAGAGGGGAGGTTTCTTT	CSASSFVGQRGGFF
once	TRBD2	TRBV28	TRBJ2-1	TGTGCCAGCAGGGGGGGGGTTTATGAGCAGTTCTTC	CASRGGVYEQFF
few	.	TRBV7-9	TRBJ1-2	TGTGCCAGCAGCTTAGACGATGCCCTAGCTAACTATGGCTACACCTTC	CASSLDDALANYGYTF
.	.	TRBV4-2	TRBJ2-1	TGTGCCAGCAGCCAAGATCAGAACAGCTACAATGAGCAGTTCTTC	CASSQDQNSYNEQFF
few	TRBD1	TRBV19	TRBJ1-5	TGTGCCAGTAGTATGGGGACAGGTAGTCAGCCCCAGCATTTT	CASSMGTGSQPQHF
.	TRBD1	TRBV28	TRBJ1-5	TGTGCCAGCAGTTTCCATCCCCGCTCGACAGGGGTTCGGAGACAGCCCCAGCATTTT	CASSFHPRSTGVRRQPQHF
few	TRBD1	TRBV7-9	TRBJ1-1	TGTGCCAGCAGCCACCGGACAGGGGGAAGGTACACTGAAGCTTTCTTT	CASSHRTGGRYTEAFF
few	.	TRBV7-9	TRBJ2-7	TGTGCCAGCAGCCCCCTTCCCAGGGTTAGCGAGCAGTACTTC	CASSPLPRVSEQYF
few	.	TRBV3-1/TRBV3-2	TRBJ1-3	TGTGCCAGCAGCGCACCCCAGGGCAGCTCTGGAAACACCATATATTTT	CASSAPQGSSGNTIYF
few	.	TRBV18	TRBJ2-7	TGTGCCAGCTCACCTTCAGGGTATCCCACCTACGAGCAGTACTTC	CASSPSGYPTYEQYF
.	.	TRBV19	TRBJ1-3	TGTGCCAGTAGTATAGGAGGCCCTTCTGGAAACACCATATATTTT	CASSIGGPSGNTIYF
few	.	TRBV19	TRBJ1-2	TGTGCCAGTAGTATTATCAGGGGAGACTATGGCTACACCTTC	CASSIIRGDYGYTF
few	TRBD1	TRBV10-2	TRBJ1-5	TGCGCCAGCAGACCACAGGGGGACAATCAGCCCCAGCATTTT	CASRPQGDNQPQHF
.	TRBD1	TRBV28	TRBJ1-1	TGTGCCAGCAGTCGCCTCCTTATACTACAGGGGTCCGACACTGAAGCTTTCTTT	CASSRLLILQGSDTEAFF
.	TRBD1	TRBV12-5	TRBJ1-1	TGTGCTAGTGGTTTAGGGGGCCACGGGAACACTGAAGCTTTCTTT	CASGLGGHGNTEAFF
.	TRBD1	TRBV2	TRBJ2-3	TGTGCCAGCAGTGATGCCGGGACAGGGGCAGATACGCAGTATTTT	CASSDAGTGADTQYF
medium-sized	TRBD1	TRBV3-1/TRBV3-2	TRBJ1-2	TGTGCCAGCAGCCAAGGGCCCGGACAGGGCCACTATGGCTACACCTTC	CASSQGPGQGHYGYTF
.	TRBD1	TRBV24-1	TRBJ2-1	TGTGCCACCAGTGATTTGGCCCTGGACAGGGGGCGGCGCGATGAGCAGTTCTTC	CATSDLALDRGRRDEQFF
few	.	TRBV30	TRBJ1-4	TGTGCCTGGACAGGGCCCAGTGAAAAACTGTTTTTT	CAWTGPSEKLFF
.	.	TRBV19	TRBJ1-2	TGTGCCAGTAGTATGGTGGCAGACTATGCGGGCTACACCTTC	CASSMVADYAGYTF
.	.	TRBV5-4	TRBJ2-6	TGTGCCAGCAGCTTGTCTTCCAGCTCTGGGGCCAACGTCCTGACTTTC	CASSLSSSSGANVLTF
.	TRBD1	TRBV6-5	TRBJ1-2	TGTGCCAGCATGGACAGGGGGTTTAACTATGGCTACACCTTC	CASMDRGFNYGYTF
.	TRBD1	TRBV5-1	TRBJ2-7	TGCGCCAGCACTGGACAGGACATGGGGGTGCAGTACTTC	CASTGQDMGVQYF
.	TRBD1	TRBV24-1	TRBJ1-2	TGTGCCACCAGTGAACCTACAGGGGCCTGGTCGTTC	CATSEPTGAWSF
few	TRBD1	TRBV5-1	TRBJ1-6	TGCGCCAGCAGGGATGGGACAGGCTATAATTCACCCCTCCACTTT	CASRDGTGYNSPLHF
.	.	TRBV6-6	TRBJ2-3	TGTGCCAGCAGTTACCTTCGTTCGGCAGATACGCAGTATTTT	CASSYLRSADTQYF
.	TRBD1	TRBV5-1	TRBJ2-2	TGCGCCAGCAGCCTCAGGACAGGGACCCTCTCCGGGGAGCTGTTTTTT	CASSLRTGTLSGELFF
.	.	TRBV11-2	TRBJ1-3	TGTGCCAGCAGCTTATTAGACACTGGAAACACCATATATTTT	CASSLLDTGNTIYF
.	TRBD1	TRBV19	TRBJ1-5	TGTGCCAGTAGTGTAATAATGGGACAGAGCAATCAGCCCCAGCATTTT	CASSVIMGQSNQPQHF
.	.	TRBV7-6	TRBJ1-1	TGTGCCAGCAGCTTAGGACAGCCGAACACTGAAGCTTTCTTT	CASSLGQPNTEAFF
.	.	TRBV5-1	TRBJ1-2	TGCGCCAGCAGCTTGGATGCTCAGGGCTATGGCTACACCTTC	CASSLDAQGYGYTF
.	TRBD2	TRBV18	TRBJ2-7	TGTGCCAGCTCACCTCCCGGGACTAGCGGCAGGGTGCAGTACTTC	CASSPPGTSGRVQYF
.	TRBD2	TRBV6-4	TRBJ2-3	TGTGCCAGCAGCCTACTAGCGGGCAGCACAGATACGCAGTATTTT	CASSLLAGSTDTQYF
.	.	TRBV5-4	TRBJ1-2	TGTGCCAGCAGCAACAGACTAAACCCAGCAGGTGGCTACACCTTC	CASSNRLNPAGGYTF
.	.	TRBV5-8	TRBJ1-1	TGTGCCAGCAGCCAATACCAGGGCACCACTGAAGCTTTCTTT	CASSQYQGTTEAFF
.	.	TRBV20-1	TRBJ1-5	TGCAGTGCTAGTAAGGACAGCCTTGCCAATCAGCCCCAGCATTTT	CSASKDSLANQPQHF
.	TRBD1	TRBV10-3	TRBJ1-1	TGTGCCATCAGCTCACCTGGGACAGCCCCCGGGACTGAAGCTTTCTTT	CAISSPGTAPGTEAFF
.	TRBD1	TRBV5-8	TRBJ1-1	TGTGCCAGCAGCTTACCCGGGACAGGGTTAGGAACTGAAGCTTTCTTT	CASSLPGTGLGTEAFF
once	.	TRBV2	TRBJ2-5	TGTGCCAGCAAAGGGACCGGGACTTTCCAAGAGACCCAGTACTTC	CASKGTGTFQETQYF
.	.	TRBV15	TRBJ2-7	TGTGCCACCAGCAGAGGGGGGCTCGGGCGATACGAGCAGTACTTC	CATSRGGLGRYEQYF
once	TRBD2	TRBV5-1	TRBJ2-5	TGCGCCAGCAGCCCTGGGGGAGGGGTGGAGACCCAGTACTTC	CASSPGGGVETQYF
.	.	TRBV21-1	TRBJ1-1	TGTGCCAGCACCCCCGAGCCAGGGCAGAGAAGGACTGAAGCTTTCTTT	CASTPEPGQRRTEAFF
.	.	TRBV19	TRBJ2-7	TGTGCCAGTAGTTCGGACAGAATGTCCTACGAGCAGTACTTC	CASSSDRMSYEQYF
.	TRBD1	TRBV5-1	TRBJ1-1	TGCGCCAGCAGCTTTCCGGGACAGGGGGCTAGGACTGAAGCTTTCTTT	CASSFPGQGARTEAFF
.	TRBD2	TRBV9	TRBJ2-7	TGTGCCAGCAGCCCCTTCCGACTAGCGGGAGTTAATGAGCAGTACTTC	CASSPFRLAGVNEQYF
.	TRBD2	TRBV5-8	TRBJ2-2	TGTGCCAGCAGCTTGGGACTAGCGGTTAACACCGGGGAGCTGTTTTTT	CASSLGLAVNTGELFF
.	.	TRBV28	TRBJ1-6	TGTGCCAGTAAAGGGGGGGTATCCCTACGTTCACCCCTCCACTTT	CASKGGVSLRSPLHF
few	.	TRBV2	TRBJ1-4	TGTGCCAGCAGCAGAGATACGGGGGAAAAACTGTTTTTT	CASSRDTGEKLFF
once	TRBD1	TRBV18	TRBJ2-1	TGTGCCAGCTCGCCAGGGACAGGTCTATACAATGAGCAGTTCTTC	CASSPGTGLYNEQFF
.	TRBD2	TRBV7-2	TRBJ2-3	TGTGCCAGCAGCGCTAGCGGGATCAGCACAGATACGCAGTATTTT	CASSASGISTDTQYF
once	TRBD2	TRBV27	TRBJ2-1	TGTGCCAGCAGTTTATTCCCCGGGGGGGCCGGGGAGCAGTTCTTC	CASSLFPGGAGEQFF